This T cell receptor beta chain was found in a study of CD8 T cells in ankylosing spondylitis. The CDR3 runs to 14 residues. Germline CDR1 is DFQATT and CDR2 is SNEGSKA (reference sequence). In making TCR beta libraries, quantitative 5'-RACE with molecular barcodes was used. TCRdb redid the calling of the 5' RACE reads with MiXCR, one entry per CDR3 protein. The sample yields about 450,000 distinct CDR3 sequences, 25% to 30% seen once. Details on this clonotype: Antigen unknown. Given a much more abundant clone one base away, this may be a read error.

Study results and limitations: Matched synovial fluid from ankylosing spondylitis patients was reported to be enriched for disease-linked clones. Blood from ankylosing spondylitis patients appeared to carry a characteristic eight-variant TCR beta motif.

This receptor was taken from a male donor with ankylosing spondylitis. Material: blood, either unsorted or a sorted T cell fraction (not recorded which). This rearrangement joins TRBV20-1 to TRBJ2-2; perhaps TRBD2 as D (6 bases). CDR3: CSASRSSNTGGLFF. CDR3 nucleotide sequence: TGCAGTGCTAGTCGGAGCTCGAACACCGGGGGGCTGTTTTTT.